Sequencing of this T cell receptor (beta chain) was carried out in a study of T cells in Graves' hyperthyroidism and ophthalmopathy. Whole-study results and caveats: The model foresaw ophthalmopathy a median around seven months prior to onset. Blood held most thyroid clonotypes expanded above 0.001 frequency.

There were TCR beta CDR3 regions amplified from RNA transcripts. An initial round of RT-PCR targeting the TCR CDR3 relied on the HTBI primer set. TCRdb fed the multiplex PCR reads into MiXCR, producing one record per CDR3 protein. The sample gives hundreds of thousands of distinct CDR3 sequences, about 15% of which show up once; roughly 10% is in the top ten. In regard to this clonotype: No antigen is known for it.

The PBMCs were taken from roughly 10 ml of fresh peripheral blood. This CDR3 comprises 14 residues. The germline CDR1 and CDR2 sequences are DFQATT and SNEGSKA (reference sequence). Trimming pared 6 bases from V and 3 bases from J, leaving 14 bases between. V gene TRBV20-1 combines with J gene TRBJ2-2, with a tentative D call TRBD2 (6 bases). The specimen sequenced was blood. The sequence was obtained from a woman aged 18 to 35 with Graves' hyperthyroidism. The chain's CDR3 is CSAFPGADTGELFF. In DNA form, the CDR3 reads TGCAGTGCCTTTCCGGGAGCAGACACCGGGGAGCTGTTTTTT.